Reported below is one TCR beta chain. These data are taken from a study of cytomegalovirus exposure and HLA in healthy donors. Primers included in the PCR were 60 Vbeta and 13 Jbeta primers. TCRdb's copy holds only in-frame clones and misses some; the assay was immunoSEQ multiplex PCR. The sample has 85,000 to 100,000 clones, around 74% seen once. With 6 bases clipped from V and 4 bases from J, the junction kept 3 bases outside the gene matches. The CDR3 loop spans 14 amino acids. Germline V lookup: CDR1 MNHNS, CDR2 SASEGT. This clonotype was obtained from a man aged 50 or older in good health and CMV-seropositive. The sequenced material came from PBMCs. This rearrangement joins TRBV6-1 to TRBJ1-6, with 7 bases that match TRBD1. DNA for the CDR3: TGTGCCAGCAGCCCACAGGGGTATAATTCACCCCTCCACTTT. Its translation is CASSPQGYNSPLHF.